These T cell receptor beta chains were read from a single sample in a study of blood T cell repertoires in COVID-19. The method was immunoSEQ multiplex PCR; TCRdb's version includes in-frame clones alone and lacks a portion of them. The sample consists of around 280,000 clones, 87% of them appearing once. Sequenced input: PBMCs or T cells enriched from blood (not recorded which). These TCRs come from a woman aged 40 to 49 who had recovered from COVID-19. CDR3s include the opening cysteine and the closing phenylalanine or tryptophan. D genes are given only for firm matches. Only some rows state a clone size, as once, few, many or a class for expanded clones.

len,v_gene,d_gene,j_gene,abundance,CDR3nt,CDR3aa
14,TRBV27,-,TRBJ2-3,-,TGTGCCAGCAGTTACGGGACAAGCTCAGATACGCAGTATTTT,CASSYGTSSDTQYF
15,TRBV25-1,TRBD2,TRBJ2-1,-,TGTGCCAGCGAGCCGGGACTAGCGGGAGTTGGTGAGCAGTTCTTC,CASEPGLAGVGEQFF
14,TRBV18,-,TRBJ1-2,-,TGTGCCAGCTCACCTGCGGCGGCTAACTATGGCTACACCTTC,CASSPAAANYGYTF
11,TRBV20-1,TRBD2,TRBJ2-1,-,TGCAGCCGGGGGGGCGCGGATGAGCAGTTCTTC,CSRGGADEQFF
14,TRBV30,-,TRBJ1-1,few,TGTGCCTGGACCCTTTGGCCAGGGGACACTGAAGCTTTCTTT,CAWTLWPGDTEAFF
14,TRBV7-6,TRBD2,TRBJ2-2,-,TGTGCCAGCGGCCTAGCGGCTAACACCGGGGAGCTGTTTTTT,CASGLAANTGELFF
17,TRBV4-3,-,TRBJ2-7,-,TGCGCCAGCAGCCAAGGAGACAGGGGTAGGGGGGGCTACGAGCAGTACTTC,CASSQGDRGRGGYEQYF
16,TRBV28,-,TRBJ2-6,-,TGTGCCAGCAGTGTCGGACACCACTCTGGGGCCAACGTCCTGACTTTC,CASSVGHHSGANVLTF
18,TRBV19,TRBD2,TRBJ2-1,-,TGTGCCAGTAGTAAAGGGATTTTTCGGGCTAGCGGATACAATGAGCAGTTCTTC,CASSKGIFRASGYNEQFF
16,TRBV27,TRBD1,TRBJ2-1,-,TGTGCCAGCAGTCTAAGGACAGGGTTCGCTAACCAGGAGCAGTTCTTC,CASSLRTGFANQEQFF
18,TRBV28,-,TRBJ2-4,-,TGTGCCAGCACCACCCTGCGGGGTTTATTAGAGGGGAAAAACATTCAGTACTTC,CASTTLRGLLEGKNIQYF
17,TRBV19,TRBD1,TRBJ1-1,-,TGTGCCAGTAGTAACCCAACAGGGGGGAGAATGAACACTGAAGCTTTCTTT,CASSNPTGGRMNTEAFF
14,TRBV2,-,TRBJ2-7,-,TGTGCCAGCATCGCGGGACTCCCCGCCTACGAGCAGTACTTC,CASIAGLPAYEQYF
13,TRBV30,TRBD2,TRBJ2-7,-,TGTGCCTGGAGTGTACGTGGACTAGGCGAGCAGTACTTC,CAWSVRGLGEQYF
12,TRBV30,-,TRBJ2-7,-,TGTGCCTGGAGTGTTCAGGGGATCGAGCAGTACTTC,CAWSVQGIEQYF
17,TRBV19,TRBD2,TRBJ2-3,few,TGTGCCAGTAGTACTCACCGAAGCGGGAGGAGATCAGATACGCAGTATTTT,CASSTHRSGRRSDTQYF
15,TRBV19,-,TRBJ2-2,-,TGTGCCAGTAACTGGGGAGCCTTAAGCACCGGGGAGCTGTTTTTT,CASNWGALSTGELFF
16,TRBV28,TRBD1,TRBJ1-5,once,TGTGCCAGCAGTTTATCCTGGACAGGGGGCTGGCAGCCCCAGCATTTT,CASSLSWTGGWQPQHF
18,TRBV2,TRBD1,TRBJ1-5,-,TGTGCCAGCAGAGGACAGGGGGGGATGGGGTATAGCAATCAGCCCCAGCATTTT,CASRGQGGMGYSNQPQHF
14,TRBV7-9,TRBD1,TRBJ1-6,-,TGTGCCAGCAGCTTTGGGACAGGGAATTCACCCCTCCACTTT,CASSFGTGNSPLHF
17,TRBV27,TRBD2,TRBJ2-7,-,TGTGCCAGCAGTTCCCCTTTGCGGGAGGGCCCCTCCTACGAGCAGTACTTC,CASSSPLREGPSYEQYF
15,TRBV7-2,TRBD1,TRBJ1-1,-,TGTGCCAGCAGCTTAGGGGGGACAGGGATGGTTGAAGCTTTCTTT,CASSLGGTGMVEAFF
15,TRBV15,TRBD1,TRBJ1-4,-,TGTGCCACCAGCAGAGGGGACAGGTATAATGAAAAACTGTTTTTT,CATSRGDRYNEKLFF
15,TRBV7-2,-,TRBJ1-2,-,TGTGCCAGCAGCCCCGCTCCGGCGGGGGCGGATGGCTACACCTTC,CASSPAPAGADGYTF
15,TRBV7-2,TRBD1,TRBJ1-1,once,TGTGCCAGCAGCCGCCAATCAGGACAGGGCACTGAAGCTTTCTTT,CASSRQSGQGTEAFF
17,TRBV5-1,TRBD2,TRBJ2-1,-,TGCGCCAGCAGCTGGGGCCCGAGTCTAGCGGGACACAATGAGCAGTTCTTC,CASSWGPSLAGHNEQFF
15,TRBV30,-,TRBJ2-7,-,TGTGCCTGGAGTGTACAAAAGCACGCCCGGGACGAGCAGTACTTC,CAWSVQKHARDEQYF
17,TRBV7-3,TRBD1,TRBJ2-3,once,TGTGCCAGCAGCCCACAGGGGGCCCGCCTGAGCACAGATACGCAGTATTTT,CASSPQGARLSTDTQYF
14,TRBV2,-,TRBJ2-1,once,TGTGCCAGCAGTGGAAGCAGGGGAGGGCATGAGCAGTTCTTC,CASSGSRGGHEQFF
15,TRBV7-3,-,TRBJ2-1,once,TGTGCCAGCAGCCTTAGACAGGCTTCCTACAATGAGCAGTTCTTC,CASSLRQASYNEQFF
15,TRBV10-2,-,TRBJ1-4,few,TGCGCCAGCACGAGTGAACGGGCAACTAATGAAAAACTGTTTTTT,CASTSERATNEKLFF
15,TRBV5-1,-,TRBJ2-1,-,TGCGCCAGCAGCTTGTTGGGAGGTTCCTACAATGAGCAGTTCTTC,CASSLLGGSYNEQFF
14,TRBV6-2/TRBV6-3,-,TRBJ2-1,once,TGTGCCAGCAGTTTGGGCGTCCCCTACAATGAGCAGTTCTTC,CASSLGVPYNEQFF
14,TRBV3-1/TRBV3-2,-,TRBJ2-7,-,TGTGCCAGCAGCCAAGTAGGTAGGAGCTACGAGCAGTACTTC,CASSQVGRSYEQYF
18,TRBV3-1/TRBV3-2,TRBD2,TRBJ2-7,-,TGTGCCAGCAGCCAAGAGGGGAGGCGGGCTAGCGGGAGTTACGAGCAGTACTTC,CASSQEGRRASGSYEQYF
14,TRBV10-1,-,TRBJ2-7,-,TGCGCCAGTGAAGAACGGGACACTTACTACGAGCAGTACTTC,CASEERDTYYEQYF
12,TRBV5-1,-,TRBJ2-3,-,TGCGCCAGCAGTCTAACTCTAGATACGCAGTATTTT,CASSLTLDTQYF
15,TRBV5-8,TRBD2,TRBJ2-1,once,TGTGCCAGCAGGTCGGGACTAGCGGCTTACAATGAGCAGTTCTTC,CASRSGLAAYNEQFF
14,TRBV18,TRBD1,TRBJ1-1,-,TGTGCCAGCTCAGTGGACAGGGTGAGGACTGAAGCTTTCTTT,CASSVDRVRTEAFF
17,TRBV5-4,-,TRBJ1-1,-,TGTGCCAGCAGCTTGACCCCGGGACAAGCGAAGAACACTGAAGCTTTCTTT,CASSLTPGQAKNTEAFF
14,TRBV6-5,TRBD1,TRBJ1-1,-,TGTGCCAATCGACAGGGTCCGATGAACACTGAAGCTTTCTTT,CANRQGPMNTEAFF
12,TRBV7-3,-,TRBJ2-1,-,TGTGCCAGCAGCTTAAGAGGAAATGAGCAGTTCTTC,CASSLRGNEQFF
15,TRBV29-1,TRBD1,TRBJ1-5,once,TGCAGCGTCGCAGGGACCGGGACAGGGAATCAGCCCCAGCATTTT,CSVAGTGTGNQPQHF
14,TRBV4-2,TRBD1,TRBJ2-7,few,TGTGCCAGCAGCCGGACAGGGGGGTTCGACGAGCAGTACTTC,CASSRTGGFDEQYF
13,TRBV29-1,-,TRBJ2-5,-,TGCAGCGGTGGGACACGCACGAAAGAGACCCAGTACTTC,CSGGTRTKETQYF
13,TRBV19,-,TRBJ1-3,few,TGTGCCAGTAGTTACACCTTTGGAAACACCATATATTTT,CASSYTFGNTIYF
19,TRBV18,TRBD1,TRBJ1-3,-,TGTGCCAGCTCACCACGGGCAGGGGGGCACCCGAGCTCTGGAAACACCATATATTTT,CASSPRAGGHPSSGNTIYF
14,TRBV5-4,-,TRBJ1-1,-,TGTGCCAGCAGCTTGCGACAGCCACGAAGTAAAACTTTCTTT,CASSLRQPRSKTFF
12,TRBV7-2,-,TRBJ2-7,once,TGTGCCAGCAGACACTGGACAGACGAGCAGTACTTC,CASRHWTDEQYF
16,TRBV6-5,TRBD1,TRBJ1-4,-,TGTGCCAGCAGTTACGGGCCGACAGGGGTAAATGAAAAACTGTTTTTT,CASSYGPTGVNEKLFF
15,TRBV7-9,-,TRBJ1-4,-,TGTGCCAGCAGCGCGAGACTGTCCCCTGGGGAAAAACTGTTTTTT,CASSARLSPGEKLFF
14,TRBV6-5,-,TRBJ1-2,-,TGTGCCAGCACCCCTGGGGCCTCCAGCTATGGCTACACCTTC,CASTPGASSYGYTF
15,TRBV7-2,-,TRBJ2-7,-,TGTGCCAGCAGCTTGGACAGTCTGGGGTCCTACGAGCAGTACTTC,CASSLDSLGSYEQYF
17,TRBV2,-,TRBJ2-2,-,TGTGCCAGCAGTGAACTTCCTGGGACTTCGAACACCGGGGAGCTGTTTTTT,CASSELPGTSNTGELFF
12,TRBV19,-,TRBJ2-1,-,TGTGCCAGTAGTCCCGTAAACAATGAGCAGTTCTTC,CASSPVNNEQFF